Shown below are 18 T cell receptor beta chains from a single sample sequenced in a study of glioma-infiltrating T cells. TCR alpha and beta CDR3 regions were amplified from RNA using iRepertoire nested multiplex PCR. TCRdb ran MiXCR on the multiplex PCR reads and lists one entry per CDR3 protein. Among around 140,000 distinct CDR3 sequences listed, more than 35% were seen once. Input material: glioma tissue, nonneoplastic brain tissue, or PBMCs (not recorded which). These receptors were obtained from a human donor with low-grade glioma or glioblastoma, undergoing nonglioma brain surgery, or in good health (not recorded which).

The sample holds many counts of this clonotype. The chain recombines TRBV6-1 with TRBJ1-2; D not resolved. Germline values: CDR1 MNHNS, CDR2 SASEGT. V was cut by 1 base and J by 5 bases, with 11 bases left in between. CDR3 size: 14 residues. The CDR3 bases are TGTGCCAGCAGTGAAGTATTGGGTCGGTATGGCTACACCTTC. Its translation is CASSEVLGRYGYTF.

This clonotype came up many times. The V call is TRBV6-6, the J call TRBJ1-6, with D possibly TRBD1 on 5 matching bases. The germline V gene has CDR1 MNHNY and CDR2 SVGAGI (reference sequence). V was cut by 0 bases and J by 11 bases, with 8 bases left in between. The CDR3 has 13 amino acids. The CDR3 here is CASSYSRGPPLHF. In DNA, the CDR3 is TGTGCCAGCAGTTACTCGAGGGGCCCACCCCTCCACTTT.

About this clonotype itself: The CDR3 does not end in the conserved phenylalanine or tryptophan, so this is likely a read error. The rearrangement joins TRBV4-1 to TRBJ2-1, with a tentative D call TRBD2 (6 bases). Trimming cost V 0 bases and J 10 bases, with 19 bases left between them. The CDR3 has 16 residues. The germline gives CDR1 MGHRA, CDR2 YSYEKL. The CDR3 bases are TGCGCCAGCAGCCAAGATGCGTGGGCCGCGGGAATAGAGCAGTTCTCC. Protein product: CASSQDAWAAGIEQFS.

Only a few counts were recorded for this clonotype. V is TRBV2 and J is TRBJ1-5; TRBD1 is a possible D gene (5 bases). Germline V gene sequence: CDR1 SNHLY, CDR2 FYNNEI. This CDR3 is built from 12 residues. With 7 bases removed from V and 2 bases from J, the gap between germline ends came to 6 bases. Here the CDR3 DNA reads TGTGCCAGCAAAGGGGGCAATCAGCCCCAGCATTTT. Translated: CASKGGNQPQHF.

This clonotype has at least ten counts. This rearrangement joins TRBV6-1 to TRBJ1-4; no definite D call. The V end was cut by 5 bases, the J end by 3 bases, with 4 bases between. This CDR3 comprises 12 residues. CDR1 and CDR2 (germline): MNHNS, SASEGT. The chain's CDR3 is CASSSSNEKLFF. The CDR3 DNA reads as TGTGCCAGCAGTTCGTCTAATGAAAAACTGTTTTTT.

The chain is built from TRBV29-1 and TRBJ2-5; D not resolved. V was cut by 4 bases and J by 6 bases, with 24 bases left in between. From germline, CDR1 is SQVTM and CDR2 ANQGSEA. The CDR3 is 16 residues long. The CDR3 region has the DNA TGCAGCGTTGTCAGAGACGTCCGTCGGAGTCAGCAGACCCAGTACTTC. This encodes CSVVRDVRRSQQTQYF.

This clonotype was seen more than once but under ten times. The chain carries TRBV2 and TRBJ2-5; 7 bases agree with TRBD2. The CDR3 has 13 amino acids. With V trimmed by 4 bases and J by 6 bases, 5 bases remained unmatched. From germline, CDR1 is SNHLY and CDR2 FYNNEI. CDR3 residues: CASSAGLLKTQYF. Written as DNA, the CDR3 is TGTGCCAGCAGTGCGGGACTATTGAAGACCCAGTACTTC.

The gene calls are TRBV6-1 and TRBJ1-5; 7 positions match TRBD1. CDR1 MNHNS and CDR2 SASEGT come from the germline V gene. CDR3 length: 13 residues. After removal of 6 bases from V and 6 bases from J, the junction contained 5 bases not matched to a gene. The CDR3 DNA sequence: TGTGCCAGCAGCAACAGGGGATTTCAGCCCCAGCATTTT. It translates to CASSNRGFQPQHF.

The chain employs TRBV6-1 and TRBJ1-6, with D possibly being TRBD1 (6 bases). Trimming took 5 bases from V and 4 from J, leaving 12 bases between them. Germline lookup yields CDR1 MNHNS and CDR2 SASEGT. The CDR3 is 15 amino acids. The CDR3 loop is CASSPGRGYNSPLHF. In DNA form, the CDR3 reads TGTGCCAGCAGTCCCGGAAGGGGGTATAATTCACCCCTCCACTTT.

Comments on this clonotype: A read error may produce the germline difference seen at one junction end. The chain combines TRBV6-2 or TRBV6-3 with TRBJ2-2; D gene uncertain. Germline CDR1 and CDR2: MNHEY and SVGEGT. This CDR3 has 12 amino acids. The CDR3 spells CAISAGAGELFF. DNA for the CDR3: TGTGCCATCAGTGCAGGCGCCGGGGAGCTGTTTTTT.

This clonotype was detected a few times. CDR3 nucleotide sequence: TGTGCCAGCAGCTTGTTGGCAGGGAGGCGGACAGATACGCAGTATTTT. It specifies CASSLLAGRRTDTQYF. The chain is built from TRBV7-2 and TRBJ2-3, with D maybe TRBD2 (6 bases). Germline lookup yields CDR1 SGHTA and CDR2 FQGNSA. This CDR3 has 16 amino acids. Trimming shortened V by 3 bases and J by 3 bases, and 16 bases separated the two germline ends.

In this sample, this clonotype turned up many times. The gene calls are TRBV20-1 and TRBJ2-3, with a tentative D call TRBD2 (6 bases). This CDR3 is 13 amino acids long. Germline CDR1 reads DFQATT; CDR2 reads SNEGSKA (reference sequence). The germline V and J ends were trimmed by 3 bases and 6 bases, with 13 bases remaining between them. CDR3 sequence reads: CSARTGTLDTQYF. CDR3 sequence (DNA): TGCAGTGCTAGGACCGGGACTCTGGATACGCAGTATTTT.

The rearrangement links TRBV9 to TRBJ2-2; D is perhaps TRBD2 (5 bases). This CDR3 contains 14 residues. CDR1 is SGDLS and CDR2 is YYNGEE in the germline V gene. Trimming took 3 bases from V and 7 from J, leaving 13 bases between them. The CDR3 nucleotides are TGTGCCAGCAGCGCCGGGATCCCCAACGGGGAGCTGTTTTTT. The encoded protein is CASSAGIPNGELFF.

The chain is built from TRBV20-1 and TRBJ1-2, with 9 nucleotides matching TRBD1. Germline V CDR1 and CDR2: DFQATT, SNEGSKA (reference sequence). The V gene end was trimmed by 0 bases and the J gene end by 4 bases; junction bases not matched to a gene: 9. The length of the CDR3 is 16 residues. CDR3 region: CSARDEGQGLIYGYTF. DNA for the CDR3: TGCAGTGCTAGAGATGAAGGACAGGGGCTTATCTATGGCTACACCTTC.

Of note for this clonotype: One end of the junction is discordant with germline, which a read error may explain. V is TRBV4-2 and J is TRBJ2-7, with D unresolved. CDR1 is LGHNA, CDR2 YNFKEQ, per germline. The CDR3 contains 14 residues. This CDR3 reads CASGQDFRVYEQYF. CDR3 bases: TGTGCCAGCGGCCAAGATTTTAGAGTCTACGAGCAGTACTTC.

This clonotype showed up just a few times. The chain joins TRBV6-2 or TRBV6-3 to TRBJ1-1; a weak D match, TRBD1 (6 bases). The CDR3 is made up of 15 amino acids. In germline, CDR1 is MNHEY, CDR2 SVGEGT. V lost 2 bases to trimming and J lost 5 bases, with 15 bases between them. CDR3 loop: CASSYHPGARTEAFF. CDR3 bases: TGTGCCAGCAGTTACCATCCGGGGGCGCGAACTGAAGCTTTCTTT.

The rearrangement joins TRBV7-9 to TRBJ2-3; the D is unclear. CDR1 and CDR2 (germline): SEHNR, FQNEAQ (reference sequence). The V end lost 1 base, the J end lost 0 bases, and 8 bases lay between the germline ends. The CDR3 consists of 15 residues. The CDR3 sequence is CASSLGTISTDTQYF. The CDR3 DNA follows: TGTGCCAGCAGCTTAGGCACTATAAGCACAGATACGCAGTATTTT. Full variable domain (missing parts from reference TRBV7-9 and TRBJ2-3): DTGVSQNPRHKITKRGQNVTFRCDPISEHNRLYWYRQTLGQGPEFLTYFQNEAQLEKSRLLSDRFSAERPKGSFSTLEIQRTEQGDSAMYLCASSLGTISTDTQYFGPGTRLTVL.

In this sample, this clonotype turned up a few times. The chain employs TRBV28 and TRBJ1-6, with 9 bases fitting TRBD1. The length of the CDR3 is 15 residues. The trim removed 6 bases at V and 9 bases at J, leaving 9 bases unmatched. Germline lookup yields CDR1 MDHEN and CDR2 SYDVKM. CDR3 sequence (DNA): TGTGCCAGCAGCTATCCTACGGACAGGGGTTCACCCCTCCACTTT. Amino acids: CASSYPTDRGSPLHF.